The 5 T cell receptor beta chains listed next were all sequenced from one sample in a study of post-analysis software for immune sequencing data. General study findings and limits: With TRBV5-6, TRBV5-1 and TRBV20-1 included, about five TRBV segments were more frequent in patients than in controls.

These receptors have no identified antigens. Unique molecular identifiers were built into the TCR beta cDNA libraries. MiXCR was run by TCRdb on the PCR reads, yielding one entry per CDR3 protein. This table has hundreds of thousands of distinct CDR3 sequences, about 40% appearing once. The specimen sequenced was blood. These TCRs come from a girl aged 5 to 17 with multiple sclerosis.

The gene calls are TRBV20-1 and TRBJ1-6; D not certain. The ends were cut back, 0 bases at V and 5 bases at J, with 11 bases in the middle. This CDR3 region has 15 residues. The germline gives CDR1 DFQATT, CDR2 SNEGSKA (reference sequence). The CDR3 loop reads CSARDLEQDNSPLHF. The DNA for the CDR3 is TGCAGTGCTAGAGATTTGGAGCAGGATAATTCACCCCTCCACTTT.

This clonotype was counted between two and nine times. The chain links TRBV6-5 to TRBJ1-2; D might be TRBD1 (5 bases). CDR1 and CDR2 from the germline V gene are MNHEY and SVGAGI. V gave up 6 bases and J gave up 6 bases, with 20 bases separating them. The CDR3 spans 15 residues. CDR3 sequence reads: CASSPTQAGMDGYTF. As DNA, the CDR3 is TGTGCCAGCAGCCCGACCCAGGCAGGGATGGATGGCTACACCTTC.

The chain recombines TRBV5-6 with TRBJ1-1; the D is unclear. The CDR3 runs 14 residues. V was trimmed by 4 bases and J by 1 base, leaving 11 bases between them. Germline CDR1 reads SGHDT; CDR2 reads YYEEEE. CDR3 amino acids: CASSRETANTEAFF. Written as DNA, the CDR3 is TGTGCCAGCAGCCGGGAAACGGCGAACACTGAAGCTTTCTTT.

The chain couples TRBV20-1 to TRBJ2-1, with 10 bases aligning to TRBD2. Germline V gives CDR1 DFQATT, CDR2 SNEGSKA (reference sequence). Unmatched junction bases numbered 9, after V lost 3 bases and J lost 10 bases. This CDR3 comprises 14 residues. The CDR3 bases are TGCAGTGCTAGGGCTAGCGGGGGTAGTGGGGAGCAGTTCTTC. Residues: CSARASGGSGEQFF.

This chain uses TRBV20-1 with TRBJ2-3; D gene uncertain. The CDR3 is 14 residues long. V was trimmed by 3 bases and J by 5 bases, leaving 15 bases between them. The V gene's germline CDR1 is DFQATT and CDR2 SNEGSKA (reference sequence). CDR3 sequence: CSASGSVTLDTQYF. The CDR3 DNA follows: TGCAGTGCTAGTGGCAGCGTGACGTTAGATACGCAGTATTTT.